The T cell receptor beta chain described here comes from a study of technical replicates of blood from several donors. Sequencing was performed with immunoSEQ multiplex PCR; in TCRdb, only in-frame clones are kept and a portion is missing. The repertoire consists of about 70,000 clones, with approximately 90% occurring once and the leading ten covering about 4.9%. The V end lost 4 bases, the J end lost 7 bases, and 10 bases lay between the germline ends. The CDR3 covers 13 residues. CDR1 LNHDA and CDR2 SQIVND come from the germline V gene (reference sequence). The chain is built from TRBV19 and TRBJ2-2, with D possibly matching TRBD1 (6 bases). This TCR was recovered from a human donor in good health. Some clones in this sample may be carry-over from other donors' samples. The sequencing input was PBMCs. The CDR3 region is CASSTQGGGELFF. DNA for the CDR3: TGTGCCAGTAGTACCCAAGGGGGCGGGGAGCTGTTTTTT.